One and the same sample provided the 25 T cell receptor beta chains below, sequenced in a study of beta chain features in type 1 diabetes. Findings and caveats of the study: Among all four CD4+ subsets, Type 1 diabetes patients had TCRB CDR3s that were moderately but significantly shorter.

No antigen has been identified for these receptors. The investigators reverse transcribed all of the isolated RNA, so they sequenced expressed TCRB transcripts. Libraries were prepared by immunoSEQ multiplex PCR; TCRdb keeps only in-frame clonotypes and omits some of them. Among over 200,000 clones listed, 9.5% to 13% were seen once. Sequencing was done on a sample of naive CD4+ T cells from blood. The receptors come from a man aged 25 to 40 with type 1 diabetes.

This clone has just a few counts. The chain is built from TRBV6-5 and TRBJ1-1, with unresolved D. The CDR3 is made up of 13 amino acids. Trimming cost V 3 bases and J 1 base, with 6 bases left between them. Germline V gene lookup returns CDR1 MNHEY and CDR2 SVGAGI. Written as DNA, the CDR3 is TGTGCCAGCAGTTATCTCCGGAACACTGAAGCTTTCTTT. Its translation: CASSYLRNTEAFF.

This clone has a handful of counts. This rearrangement joins TRBV9 to TRBJ1-1; a weak D match, TRBD1 (6 bases). Deletions cut 4 bases from V and 0 bases from J, with 13 bases between. Germline CDR1 is SGDLS and CDR2 is YYNGEE. The CDR3 totals 15 residues. The CDR3 DNA is TGTGCCAGCAGCTACGCCGGGACACTGAACACTGAAGCTTTCTTT. Its translation: CASSYAGTLNTEAFF.

The sample holds a few counts of this clone. The chain couples TRBV2 to TRBJ2-5, with D possibly TRBD2 on 6 matching bases. Trimming pared 7 bases from V and 5 bases from J, leaving 14 bases between. Germline values: CDR1 SNHLY, CDR2 FYNNEI. This CDR3 has 13 residues. CDR3 coding DNA: TGTGCCAGCACGGGACTTGCTGCGGAGACCCAGTACTTC. Protein: CASTGLAAETQYF.

This clone was observed a few times. The chain uses TRBV9 and TRBJ1-2; possible D gene TRBD1, 5 bases. Between the trimmed V and J ends, which lost 2 bases and 8 bases, there was a span of 22 bases. This CDR3 region has 16 residues. CDR1 and CDR2 (germline): SGDLS, YYNGEE. This chain's CDR3 is CASSVFGGRFMGGYTF. The CDR3 region has the DNA TGTGCCAGCAGCGTTTTCGGGGGACGCTTCATGGGAGGCTACACCTTC.

The J gene is TRBJ2-5, the V gene TRBV6-5, with D unresolved. Between the trimmed V and J ends, which lost 2 bases and 4 bases, there was a span of 17 bases. Per the germline V gene, CDR1 is MNHEY and CDR2 is SVGAGI. There are 16 residues in the CDR3. The CDR3 spells CASSYDSVFDRETQYF. The CDR3 bases are TGTGCCAGCAGTTACGACTCGGTCTTCGACCGAGAGACCCAGTACTTC.

This clone was seen a few times. The chain uses TRBV5-1 and TRBJ2-7, with D possibly being TRBD2 (6 bases). CDR1 is SGHRS and CDR2 is YFSETQ in the germline V gene. The CDR3 runs 13 residues. V was cut by 4 bases and J by 0 bases, with 8 bases left in between. This CDR3 is CASSGGTSYEQYF. In nucleotides, the CDR3 is TGCGCCAGCAGCGGCGGGACCTCCTACGAGCAGTACTTC. The full variable domain, its missing parts supplied by reference TRBV5-1 and TRBJ2-7, is KAGVTQTPRYLIKTRGQQVTLSCSPISGHRSVSWYQQTPGQGLQFLFEYFSETQRNKGNFPGRFSGRQFSNSRSEMNVSTLELGDSALYLCASSGGTSYEQYFGPGTRLTVT.

The CDR3, as DNA: TGTGCCAGCAGCTGGGACAGGGCAAGCAATCAGCCCCAGCATTTT. Amino acid sequence: CASSWDRASNQPQHF. The chain joins TRBV6-5 to TRBJ1-5; 9 nucleotides match TRBD1. The germline gives CDR1 MNHEY, CDR2 SVGAGI. V shed 6 bases, J shed 1 base, and the junction held 4 bases outside the gene matches. This CDR3 is built from 15 residues.

This clone was seen a handful of times. The chain combines TRBV5-1 with TRBJ2-5; D unresolved. The CDR3 sequence is 12 residues long. The V end lost 2 bases, the J end lost 5 bases, and 7 bases lay between the germline ends. The V gene's germline CDR1 is SGHRS and CDR2 YFSETQ. CDR3 nucleotide sequence: TGCGCCAGCAGCTTAAACGCGGAGACCCAGTACTTC. This encodes CASSLNAETQYF.

Here the CDR3 reads CASSFSRVGTEAFF. The CDR3 DNA reads TGTGCCAGCAGCTTTAGCAGGGTTGGGACTGAAGCTTTCTTT. The chain couples TRBV7-9 to TRBJ1-1; possible D gene TRBD1, 5 bases. The CDR3 contains 14 residues. V was trimmed by 3 bases and J by 5 bases, leaving 13 bases between them. Germline CDR1 SEHNR, CDR2 FQNEAQ (reference sequence).

V is TRBV4-2 and J is TRBJ2-2, with TRBD2 identical over 8 bases. The V gene end was trimmed by 2 bases and the J gene end by 2 bases; junction bases not matched to a gene: 4. The CDR3 is 16 residues long. The germline V gene encodes CDR1 LGHNA and CDR2 YNFKEQ. The DNA for the CDR3 is TGTGCCAGCAGCCAAACCGGGACTAGAAACACCGGGGAGCTGTTTTTT. Translation gives CASSQTGTRNTGELFF.

This clone was recorded a few times. V usage is TRBV19 and J usage is TRBJ1-6, with 8 bases aligning to TRBD1. V lost 8 bases, J lost 7 bases, and 7 bases stayed unmatched. The CDR3 is 14 amino acids. In germline, CDR1 is LNHDA, CDR2 SQIVND (reference sequence). CDR3 DNA: TGTGCCAGTCGCGAGGACAGGGCCAATTCACCCCTCCACTTT. Translated, it gives CASREDRANSPLHF.

Here the CDR3 DNA reads TGTGCCAGCAGGAGGGACAATGAGCAGTTCTTC. Translated, it gives CASRRDNEQFF. The chain uses TRBV5-6 and TRBJ2-1, with TRBD2 as a possible D gene (5 bases). Germline V gene data show CDR1 as SGHDT and CDR2 as YYEEEE. CDR3 size: 11 residues. Deletions cut 5 bases from V and 5 bases from J, with 5 bases between.

The table lists this clone with a few counts. The chain is built from TRBV15 and TRBJ1-5; no reliable D call. V was shortened by 5 bases and J by 5 bases, with 7 bases between the two germline ends. CDR3 length: 12 residues. CDR1 is LNHNV and CDR2 is YYDKDF in the germline V gene (reference sequence). The CDR3 DNA follows: TGTGCCACCAGCCCGGGGTATCAGCCCCAGCATTTT. Translating gives CATSPGYQPQHF.

V usage is TRBV29-1 and J usage is TRBJ1-1, with D hard to call. CDR1 is SQVTM and CDR2 is ANQGSEA in the germline V gene. This CDR3 contains 13 residues. The V end was cut by 7 bases, the J end by 11 bases, with 23 bases between. CDR3 amino acids: CSAETSAPRGAFF. In nucleotides, the CDR3 is TGCAGCGCCGAGACCTCGGCGCCCCGAGGGGCTTTCTTT.

This clone was observed a handful of times. V is TRBV5-6 and J is TRBJ1-5; 7 positions agree with TRBD1. J lost 5 bases, V lost 0 bases, and 2 bases had no gene match. CDR3 length: 14 amino acids. The germline gives CDR1 SGHDT, CDR2 YYEEEE. CDR3 sequence reads: CASSLEGADQPQHF. The CDR3 DNA reads TGTGCCAGCAGCTTGGAGGGGGCAGATCAGCCCCAGCATTTT. The complete variable domain, with remaining parts taken from reference TRBV5-6 and TRBJ1-5, reads DAGVTQSPTHLIKTRGQQVTLRCSPKSGHDTVSWYQQALGQGPQFIFQYYEEEERQRGNFPDRFSGHQFPNYSSELNVNALLLGDSALYLCASSLEGADQPQHFGDGTRLSIL.

This clone was seen a handful of times. The chain links TRBV7-2 to TRBJ1-5, with a tentative D call TRBD1 (6 bases). Deletions cut 2 bases from V and 2 bases from J, with 13 bases between. Germline lookup yields CDR1 SGHTA and CDR2 FQGNSA. The CDR3 sequence is 16 residues long. The CDR3 is CASSLSPGVGNQPQHF. CDR3 DNA: TGTGCCAGCAGCTTAAGCCCAGGGGTCGGCAATCAGCCCCAGCATTTT.

The chain joins TRBV7-2 to TRBJ1-5; TRBD1 aligns across 9 bases. This CDR3 comprises 14 residues. Per germline, CDR1 SGHTA and CDR2 FQGNSA. V trimming: 3 bases; J trimming: 7 bases; junction bases outside the gene matches: 4. The CDR3 sequence: CASSLGQGSQPQHF. CDR3 coding DNA: TGTGCCAGCAGCTTGGGACAGGGAAGCCAGCCCCAGCATTTT.

The V and J genes are TRBV15 and TRBJ1-4; TRBD1 matches 9 bases. Trimming at V came to 5 bases and at J to 8 bases, leaving 12 bases not matched to a gene. This CDR3 is 16 amino acids long. CDR1 and CDR2 from the germline V gene are LNHNV and YYDKDF (reference sequence). The CDR3 DNA is TGTGCCACCAGCCGATATACAGGGGGCCGGGGAGAAAAACTGTTTTTT. Its protein is CATSRYTGGRGEKLFF.

This clone has a handful of counts. This chain joins TRBV6-6 and TRBJ2-1; a possible D gene is TRBD1 (6 bases). Germline V gives CDR1 MNHNY, CDR2 SVGAGI (reference sequence). CDR3 length: 15 amino acids. Trimming shortened V by 3 bases and J by 2 bases, and 11 bases separated the two germline ends. As DNA, the CDR3 is TGTGCCAGCAGTTATGTGACAGGCCCCTACAATGAGCAGTTCTTC. Its translation is CASSYVTGPYNEQFF.

To note about this clone: At one end the junction does not follow the germline gene, possibly because of a read error. The V and J genes are TRBV9 and TRBJ2-5; D is possibly TRBD2 (6 bases). This CDR3 region has 16 residues. Germline V lookup: CDR1 SGDLS, CDR2 YYNGEE. This CDR3 is CASSSGGGNNQETQYF. CDR3 in DNA: TGTGCCAGCAGCAGTGGAGGAGGGAACAACCAGGAGACCCAGTACTTC.

This clone turned up a few times. The chain joins TRBV5-1 to TRBJ2-3; D gene unclear. Germline V lookup: CDR1 SGHRS, CDR2 YFSETQ. CDR3 length: 13 residues. V was shortened by 5 bases and J by 1 base, with 8 bases between the two germline ends. The CDR3 DNA follows: TGCGCCAGCAGGAGAGAACGCACAGATACGCAGTATTTT. Residues: CASRRERTDTQYF.

The rearrangement uses TRBV29-1 and TRBJ2-3; 10 bases are shared with TRBD2. The CDR3 is 15 residues long. Looked up from germline, CDR1 is SQVTM and CDR2 is ANQGSEA. Trimming at V came to 4 bases and at J to 2 bases, leaving 6 bases not matched to a gene. CDR3 in amino acids: CSVGLAGGPTDTQYF. Written as DNA, the CDR3 is TGCAGCGTTGGATTAGCGGGGGGCCCCACAGATACGCAGTATTTT.

This sequence joins TRBV5-1 and TRBJ2-1; D not resolved. This CDR3 contains 19 residues. V was clipped by 0 bases and J by 10 bases, with 29 bases between them. Germline CDR1 and CDR2: SGHRS and YFSETQ. CDR3 region: CASSLGPPAKNLGSWEQFF. In DNA, the CDR3 is TGCGCCAGCAGCTTGGGACCCCCCGCTAAAAACCTGGGCAGCTGGGAGCAGTTCTTC. Full variable domain (outside the CDR3, taken from reference TRBV5-1 and TRBJ2-1): KAGVTQTPRYLIKTRGQQVTLSCSPISGHRSVSWYQQTPGQGLQFLFEYFSETQRNKGNFPGRFSGRQFSNSRSEMNVSTLELGDSALYLCASSLGPPAKNLGSWEQFFGPGTRLTVL.

The CDR3 spells CASSFTAYNEQFF. The CDR3 DNA reads TGTGCCAGCAGCTTTACAGCCTACAATGAGCAGTTCTTC. The chain joins TRBV7-9 to TRBJ2-1, with D hard to call. The CDR3 contains 13 residues. CDR1 and CDR2 (germline): SEHNR, FQNEAQ (reference sequence). V dropped 3 bases and J dropped 2 bases, with 5 bases sitting between them.

This clone came up a few times. The J gene is TRBJ2-5, the V gene TRBV29-1; a weak D match, TRBD1 (5 bases). The CDR3 covers 13 residues. Trimming cost V 1 base and J 2 bases, with 8 bases left between them. The germline CDR1 and CDR2 sequences are SQVTM and ANQGSEA. The CDR3 DNA reads TGCAGCGTTGAAGGACAGATACAAGAGACCCAGTACTTC. Its protein product is CSVEGQIQETQYF.